The rows below give T cell receptor beta chains drawn from one sample of a study of blood T cell repertoires in COVID-19. Repertoires were generated with immunoSEQ multiplex PCR, while TCRdb's copy carries only in-frame clones and drops some. Found here are over 120,000 clones, about four fifths of them singletons; the top ten hold approximately 5%. Sequenced: peripheral blood. The receptors were sampled from a woman in her seventies with COVID-19, enrolled during active disease. CDR3s include the opening cysteine and the closing phenylalanine or tryptophan. Fields, in order: V gene, J gene, D gene, CDR3 protein. D genes are given only for firm matches.

>TRBV19|TRBJ2-3|TRBD2
CASKSSGDTDTQYF
>TRBV19|TRBJ2-3|TRBD2
CASRPGTSGGGTQYF
>TRBV14|TRBJ2-7|NA
CASSQAYEQYF
>TRBV7-9|TRBJ1-6|NA
CASSLDGENSPLHF
>TRBV5-1|TRBJ2-7|TRBD1
CASSGQGGLWEQYF
>TRBV30|TRBJ1-2|NA
CAWSLTVANYGYTF
>TRBV27|TRBJ2-7|TRBD1
CASSSDRAYEQYF
>TRBV7-3|TRBJ1-1|NA
CASSLPGTEAFF
>TRBV24-1|TRBJ2-3|NA
CATSDLVGEVDTQYF
>TRBV5-6|TRBJ1-6|NA
CASSFGRTGGTYNSPLHF
>TRBV20-1|TRBJ2-1|TRBD2
CSASYLSGGAYDEQFF
>TRBV5-4|TRBJ1-1|TRBD1
CASRTGAAEAFF
>TRBV9|TRBJ2-7|TRBD2
CASSATGGTSGAQQYF
>TRBV5-1|TRBJ2-7|TRBD1
CASSSTGGSYEQYF
>TRBV7-9|TRBJ2-3|NA
CASSFWGPGDTQYF
>TRBV5-4|TRBJ1-2|NA
CASSFQGNYGYTF
>TRBV4-1|TRBJ1-6|NA
CASSQTSARSYNSPLHF
>TRBV24-1|TRBJ1-5|NA
CATSGSGEQPQHF
>TRBV3-1/TRBV3-2|TRBJ2-1|TRBD2
CASSPLTSGGYNEQFF
>TRBV12-3/TRBV12-4|TRBJ1-6|NA
CASSLTANSPLHF
>TRBV29-1|TRBJ2-4|TRBD2
CSVSSGGGIQYF
>TRBV19|TRBJ1-2|NA
CAGTSDRFYGYTF
>TRBV7-9|TRBJ1-1|TRBD1
CASSLPQGTSEAFF
>TRBV9|TRBJ2-5|TRBD2
CASSVAGGVPETQYF
>TRBV11-2|TRBJ2-5|NA
CASSQAGETQYF
>TRBV7-2|TRBJ1-6|NA
CASSSRGESPEHF
>TRBV12-3/TRBV12-4|TRBJ2-5|NA
CASSLPPEETQYF
>TRBV3-1/TRBV3-2|TRBJ1-4|NA
CASSQVDQGSNEKLFF
>TRBV5-6|TRBJ2-7|NA
CASSQTGTPYEQYF
>TRBV6-4|TRBJ2-1|TRBD2
CASSDSALAGVDEQFF
>TRBV27|TRBJ2-1|NA
CASSLRGRGDEQFF
>TRBV7-9|TRBJ2-3|NA
CASSLVADTQYF
>TRBV5-6|TRBJ1-2|NA
CASSPGGDGYGYTF
>TRBV29-1|TRBJ1-2|NA
CSVVPDAGVAGYTF
>TRBV5-1|TRBJ1-3|NA
CASSHGSTGNTIYF
>TRBV6-5|TRBJ1-1|NA
CATAAREANTEAFF
>TRBV6-5|TRBJ2-7|TRBD2
CASSRSGGYEQYF
>TRBV18|TRBJ1-1|TRBD1
CASSPPGAGGNTEAFF
>TRBV24-1|TRBJ2-2|NA
CASAGPGAGELFF
>TRBV7-9|TRBJ1-3|NA
CASSLGVPGNTIYF
>TRBV10-3|TRBJ2-7|TRBD1
CAISAGTGTTYEQYF
>TRBV3-1/TRBV3-2|TRBJ2-7|TRBD2
CASSQERGGPRTYEQYF
>TRBV7-6|TRBJ1-6|NA
CASSLGRDYPLHF
>TRBV4-1|TRBJ1-2|NA
CASSQDADNYGYTF
>TRBV27|TRBJ1-5|NA
CASSSSPNQPQHF
>TRBV19|TRBJ2-1|NA
CASSMVTGLSGEQFF
>TRBV4-3|TRBJ2-7|TRBD1
CASSHRTGTGIVEQYF
>TRBV29-1|TRBJ1-2|TRBD1
CSVPGQGFAYGYTF
>TRBV5-1|TRBJ2-1|TRBD2
CASSYIGTSGVYNEQFF
>TRBV19|TRBJ1-2|TRBD1
CASRSGTGGGYTF
>TRBV19|TRBJ2-1|TRBD2
CASSIEGGGNNEQFF